The clone carrying this T cell receptor (beta chain) was seen repeatedly, ten times or more. Its matching antigen is unknown. HTBI primers from iRepertoire and Arm-PCR of CDR3 regions yielded the TCR beta libraries. MiXCR was run by TCRdb on the multiplex PCR reads, yielding one entry per CDR3 protein. Among 560,000 or so distinct CDR3 sequences listed, 15% to 20% were seen once. The V gene lost 1 base and the J gene lost 1 base, with 12 bases spanning the gap. The germline V gene encodes CDR1 LGHDT and CDR2 YNNKEL (reference sequence). CDR3 length: 16 amino acids. Specified time point: newly diagnosed GD, antithyroid drugs for less than 3 months. RNA from PBMCs was the source of the TCR library. In Xi'an, China, an endocrinology department was the source of patients. This specimen belongs to a study of regulatory T cells in long-lasting Graves disease. Broader study findings: Persistent-disease Graves' patients showed less TCR diversity than new cases. Persistent disease favored TRBV28, TRBJ1-2 and TRBJ2-5.

This same sample was also part of a study on T cells in Graves' hyperthyroidism and ophthalmopathy. That study reports: First-round RT-PCR targeting the TCR CDR3 was performed with the HTBI primer set.

The starting material was peripheral blood mononuclear cells (PBMCs), obtained at new diagnosis, from a patient treated with antithyroid drugs. The chain is built from TRBV3-1 and TRBJ2-3; a weak D match, TRBD2 (6 bases). This TCR was recovered from a man between 18 and 29 years old with Graves disease. The CDR3 protein is CASSQGGLPRTDTQYF. In nucleotides, the CDR3 is TGTGCCAGCAGCCAAGGGGGACTCCCCCGCACAGATACGCAGTATTTT.